The 17 T cell receptor beta chains below all came from one sample that was sequenced in a study of blood T cell repertoires in COVID-19 (dated by TCRdb to the early 2020s). Library construction relied on the immunoSEQ multiplex PCR assay. Imported from immuneACCESS, the table was reduced by TCRdb to in-frame sequences with V and J called. These copies leave out some clones; in studies compared against another copy, an unresolved V gene accounts for under half, and the cause of the remainder is not known. The sample table shows some 350,000 clones, and about 90% are seen once. The top ten clones comprise 3% of the sample. Sequencing was performed on peripheral blood. The receptors were gathered from a woman under 40 with COVID-19, enrolled during active disease.

The J gene is TRBJ1-5, the V gene TRBV6-2 or TRBV6-3; 7 bases are shared with TRBD1. This CDR3 has 14 amino acids. Germline trimming cut 2 bases from V and 7 bases from J; bases unmatched to any gene: 5. Germline CDR1 is MNHEY and CDR2 is SVGEGT. The CDR3 region is CASSYEGARQPQHF. CDR3 coding DNA: TGTGCCAGCAGTTACGAGGGGGCCAGACAGCCCCAGCATTTT.

V gene TRBV18 combines with J gene TRBJ2-3, with 10 bases matching TRBD2. The CDR3 is made up of 15 amino acids. Germline CDR1 KGHSH, CDR2 LQKENI. The trim removed 6 bases at V and 6 bases at J, leaving 9 bases unmatched. The CDR3 is CASSEAGGGLDTQYF. CDR3 nucleotide sequence: TGTGCCAGCTCCGAAGCGGGGGGGGGCCTGGATACGCAGTATTTT. The complete variable domain, with remaining parts taken from reference TRBV18 and TRBJ2-3, reads NAGVMQNPRHLVRRRGQEARLRCSPMKGHSHVYWYRQLPEEGLKFMVYLQKENIIDESGMPKERFSAEFPKEGPSILRIQQVVRGDSAAYFCASSEAGGGLDTQYFGPGTRLTVL.

In this sample, this clone turned up once. The chain combines TRBV21-1 with TRBJ1-4. TRBV21-1 is given as a pseudogene. This CDR3 region has 16 residues. CDR3 sequence reads: CASSRRARRLHEKLFF. The CDR3 bases are TGTGCCAGCAGCCGGCGGGCCAGACGGTTACATGAAAAACTGTTTTTT.

The rearrangement uses TRBV27 and TRBJ2-7; tentatively, D is TRBD2 (7 bases). CDR1 MNHEY and CDR2 SMNVEV come from the germline V gene (reference sequence). The CDR3 length is 16 residues. V lost 3 bases and J lost 3, with 18 bases in between. CDR3 region: CASSFSAGTRVYEQYV. The CDR3 coding sequence is TGTGCCAGCAGTTTCTCAGCGGGGACACGAGTCTACGAGCAGTACGTC.

The chain links TRBV15 to TRBJ2-2; 7 positions agree with TRBD1. The germline gives CDR1 LNHNV, CDR2 YYDKDF (reference sequence). The CDR3 covers 15 residues. The J segment lost 5 bases and the V segment lost 0 bases, leaving 3 bases of the junction unmatched. The CDR3 is CATSRDNRGTGELFF. CDR3 DNA sequence: TGTGCCACCAGCAGAGATAACAGGGGTACCGGGGAGCTGTTTTTT.

The chain joins TRBV3-1 (or the pseudogene TRBV3-2) to TRBJ2-5, with 9 nucleotides matching TRBD2. This CDR3 is built from 15 residues. In germline, CDR1 is LGHDT, CDR2 YNNKEL (reference sequence). V gave up 5 bases and J gave up 5 bases; unmatched junction bases: 9. Written as DNA, the CDR3 is TGTGCCAGCAGCGGAGTAGCGGGGGTCGGGGAGACCCAGTACTTC. Encoded protein: CASSGVAGVGETQYF.

The CDR3: CASSNDREASYEQYF. The CDR3 bases are TGTGCCAGCAGCAACGACAGGGAAGCATCCTACGAGCAGTACTTC. This chain links TRBV28 with TRBJ2-7, with 7 nucleotides matching TRBD1. V trimming: 6 bases; J trimming: 1 base; junction bases outside the gene matches: 9. Germline CDR1 MDHEN, CDR2 SYDVKM. This CDR3 region has 15 residues.

The chain carries TRBV5-1 and TRBJ2-7; perhaps TRBD2 as D (6 bases). The ends were cut back, 0 bases at V and 0 bases at J, with 10 bases in the middle. The CDR3 sequence is 15 residues long. Germline lookup yields CDR1 SGHRS and CDR2 YFSETQ. CDR3 residues: CASSLAHGGSYEQYF. CDR3 coding DNA: TGCGCCAGCAGCTTGGCCCACGGGGGCTCCTACGAGCAGTACTTC.

V is TRBV19 and J is TRBJ2-1; 7 nucleotides agree with TRBD2. CDR1 is LNHDA, CDR2 SQIVND, per germline (reference sequence). The CDR3 is 14 amino acids. Trimming took 5 bases from V and 7 from J; bases not matched to a gene: 8. CDR3 residues: CASSPVAGPNEQFF. The CDR3 region has the DNA TGTGCCAGTAGTCCTGTAGCGGGCCCTAATGAGCAGTTCTTC.

This clone was detected once. The CDR3 here is CASSSGSGAGETQYF. The CDR3 DNA sequence: TGTGCCAGCAGCTCCGGTAGCGGGGCGGGCGAGACCCAGTACTTC. The V gene is TRBV11-3, the J gene TRBJ2-5; 8 bases map to TRBD2. This CDR3 has 15 residues. Trimming cost V 4 bases and J 5 bases; bases outside gene matches: 9. The germline CDR1 and CDR2 sequences are SGHNT and YENEEA.

This sequence joins TRBV28 and TRBJ2-5; D is perhaps TRBD1 (6 bases). CDR3 length: 15 residues. Germline V gene lookup returns CDR1 MDHEN and CDR2 SYDVKM. Trimming stripped 4 bases from V and 1 base from J, with 13 bases between. The chain's CDR3 is CASSSERGFQETQYF. In nucleotides, the CDR3 is TGTGCCAGCAGTTCCGAGAGGGGGTTCCAAGAGACCCAGTACTTC.

This chain joins TRBV7-2 and TRBJ1-5; weak D call: TRBD1 (5 bases). The CDR3 totals 15 residues. Germline loops: CDR1 SGHTA, CDR2 FQGNSA. The V end was cut by 1 base, the J end by 0 bases, with 7 bases between. The CDR3 bases are TGTGCCAGCAGCTTAGAGGGGAATAGCAATCAGCCCCAGCATTTT. Its protein product is CASSLEGNSNQPQHF.

The chain is built from TRBV5-1 and TRBJ1-1, with D perhaps TRBD1 (6 bases). With 6 bases removed from V and 1 base from J, the gap between germline ends came to 16 bases. The CDR3 contains 15 residues. The germline CDR1 and CDR2 sequences are SGHRS and YFSETQ. The CDR3 loop reads CASTGVLGANTEAFF. Written as DNA, the CDR3 is TGCGCCAGCACTGGGGTACTGGGGGCGAACACTGAAGCTTTCTTT.

This clone was seen a handful of times. This chain joins TRBV11-3 and TRBJ2-7; the match to TRBD1 covers 11 bases. Germline CDR1 and CDR2: SGHNT and YENEEA. V shed 5 bases and J 6 bases; nucleotides not matched to a gene: 6. The length of the CDR3 is 14 residues. The CDR3, as DNA: TGTGCCAGCAGCGAGGGACAGGGGGGCGTCGAGCAGTACTTC. It translates to CASSEGQGGVEQYF.

The rearrangement links TRBV5-1 to TRBJ1-1, with 8 bases aligning to TRBD1. Germline CDR1 SGHRS, CDR2 YFSETQ. CDR3 length: 15 residues. V was pared by 4 bases and J by 2 bases, with 7 bases of the junction left unmatched. The CDR3 protein is CASSARGTGNTEAFF. CDR3 in DNA: TGCGCCAGCAGCGCACGAGGGACAGGCAACACTGAAGCTTTCTTT. Variable domain in full (rest from reference TRBV5-1 and TRBJ1-1): KAGVTQTPRYLIKTRGQQVTLSCSPISGHRSVSWYQQTPGQGLQFLFEYFSETQRNKGNFPGRFSGRQFSNSRSEMNVSTLELGDSALYLCASSARGTGNTEAFFGQGTRLTVV.

This chain's CDR3 is CASSPPTSLNEQFF. Written as DNA, the CDR3 is TGTGCCAGCAGCCCACCGACTAGCCTCAATGAGCAGTTCTTC. The V and J genes are TRBV5-4 and TRBJ2-1; 7 nucleotides agree with TRBD2. Trimming removed 4 bases from V and 6 bases from J; junction bases left unmatched: 7. CDR3 size: 14 residues. Germline CDR1 is SGHNT and CDR2 is YYREEE (reference sequence).

This chain joins TRBV7-2 and TRBJ2-2; possible D gene TRBD2, 6 bases. The CDR3 extends over 15 amino acids. Germline CDR1 is SGHTA and CDR2 is FQGNSA. V gave up 5 bases and J gave up 0 bases, with 10 bases separating them. The CDR3 spells CASSTLAANTGELFF. The CDR3 bases are TGTGCCAGCAGCACATTAGCGGCGAACACCGGGGAGCTGTTTTTT.